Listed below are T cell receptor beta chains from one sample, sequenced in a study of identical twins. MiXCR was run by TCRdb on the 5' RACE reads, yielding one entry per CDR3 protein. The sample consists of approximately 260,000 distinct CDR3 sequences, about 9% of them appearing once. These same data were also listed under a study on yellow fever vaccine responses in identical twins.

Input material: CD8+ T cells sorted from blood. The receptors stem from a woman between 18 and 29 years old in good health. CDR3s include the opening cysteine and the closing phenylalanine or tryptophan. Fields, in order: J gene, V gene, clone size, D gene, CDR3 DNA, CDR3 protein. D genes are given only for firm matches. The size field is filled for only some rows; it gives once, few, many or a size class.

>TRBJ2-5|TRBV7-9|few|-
TGTGCCAGCAGCTTTGGGCAGGCTAACCTCAGGGAGACCCAGTACTTC
CASSFGQANLRETQYF
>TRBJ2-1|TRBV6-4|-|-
TGTGCCAGCAGTGATAGGCCTTACAATGAGCAGTTCTTC
CASSDRPYNEQFF
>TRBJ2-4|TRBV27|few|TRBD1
TGTGCCAGCAGCAGGGGGCAGGACATTCAGTACTTC
CASSRGQDIQYF
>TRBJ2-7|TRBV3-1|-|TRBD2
TGTTCCTCCAGCCCAGCGGCTAGCGGCTCCTACGAGCAGTACTTC
CSSSPAASGSYEQYF
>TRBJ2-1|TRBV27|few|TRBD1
TGTGCCAGCAGTTCATCCACCGGGACAGGGGGCGGAGGGAATGAGCAGTTCTTC
CASSSSTGTGGGGNEQFF
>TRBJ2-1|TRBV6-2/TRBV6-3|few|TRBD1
TGTGCCAGCAGCGGATTGGGACAGCCAAACAATGAGCAGTTCTTC
CASSGLGQPNNEQFF
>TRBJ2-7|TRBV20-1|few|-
TGCAGTGCTAGAGATTCGAGTGAGGCCTCCTACGAGCAGTACTTC
CSARDSSEASYEQYF
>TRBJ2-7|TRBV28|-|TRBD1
TGTGCCAGCAGCTCGGACAGGACTGATCTCTACTTCCTCTACGAGCAGTACTTC
CASSSDRTDLYFLYEQYF
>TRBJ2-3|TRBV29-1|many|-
TGCAGCGCCCGTTCGACCACAGATACGCAGTATTTT
CSARSTTDTQYF
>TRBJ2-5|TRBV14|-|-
TGTGCCAGCAGCCAGTACCAAGAGACCCAGTACTTC
CASSQYQETQYF
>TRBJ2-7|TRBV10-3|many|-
TGTGCCATCAACGACATGATGAGTGTCGAGCAGTACTTC
CAINDMMSVEQYF
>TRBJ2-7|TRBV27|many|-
TGTGCCAGCAGTCTCGGGACCTCCTACGAGCAGTACTTC
CASSLGTSYEQYF
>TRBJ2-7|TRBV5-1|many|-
TGCGCCAGCAGCGTGTACCAGGGAACCCTACCTTACGAGCAGTACTTC
CASSVYQGTLPYEQYF
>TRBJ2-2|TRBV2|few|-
TGTGCCAGCAGTGAAGGGATTACGAACACCGGGGAGCTGTTTTTT
CASSEGITNTGELFF
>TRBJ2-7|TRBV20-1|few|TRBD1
TGCAGTGCTCTTAGCACGGACAGGGGGTTTGCCGAGCAGTACTTC
CSALSTDRGFAEQYF
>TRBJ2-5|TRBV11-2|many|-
TGTGCCAGCAGCTTATCAGAGACCCAGTACTTC
CASSLSETQYF
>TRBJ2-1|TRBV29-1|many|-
TGCAGCGTCCCGAGAGGAACCTCCTACAATGAGCAGTTCTTC
CSVPRGTSYNEQFF
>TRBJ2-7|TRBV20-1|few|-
TGCAGTGCAGACAGACTAGAGGGACCCTACGAGCAGTACTTC
CSADRLEGPYEQYF
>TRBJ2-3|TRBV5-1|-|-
TGCGCCAGCAGCCACTCAGGGCAAGCAACAGATACGCAGTATTTT
CASSHSGQATDTQYF
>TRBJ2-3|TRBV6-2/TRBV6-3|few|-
TGTGCCAGCAGTTACGTCCGGGTCGGCACAGATACGCAGTATTTT
CASSYVRVGTDTQYF
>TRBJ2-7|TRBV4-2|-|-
TGTGCCAGCAGCCAAGGTTCGGCCCATGACGAGCAGTACTTC
CASSQGSAHDEQYF
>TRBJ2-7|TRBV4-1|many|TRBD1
TGCGCCAGCAGCCAAACTCCGGGACAGGGTTACGAGCAGTACTTC
CASSQTPGQGYEQYF
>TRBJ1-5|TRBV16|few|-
TGTGCCAGCAGCCAATCTAATCAGCCCCAGCATTTT
CASSQSNQPQHF
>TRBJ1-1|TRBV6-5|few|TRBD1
TGTGCCAGCAGTTACTATGCAGGGGGGAACACTGAAGCTTTCTTT
CASSYYAGGNTEAFF
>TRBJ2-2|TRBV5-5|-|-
TGTGCCAGTTTCATTGGGGGTGAAACCGGGGAGCTGTTTTTT
CASFIGGETGELFF
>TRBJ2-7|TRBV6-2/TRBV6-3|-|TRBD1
TGTGCCAGCCGCAAAGGTCAGGGGGTCTCCTACGAGCAGTACTTC
CASRKGQGVSYEQYF
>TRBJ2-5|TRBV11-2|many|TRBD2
TGTGCCACCAAACTAGCGGGAGACCAAGAGACCCAGTACTTC
CATKLAGDQETQYF
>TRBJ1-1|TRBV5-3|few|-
TGTGCCAGAAGCGAACGGGCGTTGAACACTGAAGCTTTCTTT
CARSERALNTEAFF
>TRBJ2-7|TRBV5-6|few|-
TGTGCCAGCAGCTATTGGGACGGTGATCTCTACGAGCAGTACTTC
CASSYWDGDLYEQYF
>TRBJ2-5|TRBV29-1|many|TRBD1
TGCAGCGTTGTTATTGGGACAGGGCTCGGAGAGACCCAGTACTTC
CSVVIGTGLGETQYF
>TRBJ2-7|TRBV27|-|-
TGTGCCAGCAGTCCGACGGGACAAACCTACGAGCAGTACTTC
CASSPTGQTYEQYF
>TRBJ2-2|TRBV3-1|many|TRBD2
TGTGCCAGCAGCCCGCGGGGGGACAACACCGGGGAGCTGTTTTTT
CASSPRGDNTGELFF
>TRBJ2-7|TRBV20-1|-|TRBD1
TGCAGTTCGACCGGGACAGGGGGTTTCGAGCAGTACTTC
CSSTGTGGFEQYF
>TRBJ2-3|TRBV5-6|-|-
TGTGCCAGCAGCTTGACATTCGGGACAGATACGCAGTATTTT
CASSLTFGTDTQYF
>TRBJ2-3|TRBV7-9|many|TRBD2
TGTGCCAGCGGTAACCGGGAGGGATACACAGATACGCAGTATTTT
CASGNREGYTDTQYF
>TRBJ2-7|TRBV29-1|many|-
TGCAGCGTTGCCCCCGCGAGGGGGAGCTCCTACGAGCAGTACTTC
CSVAPARGSSYEQYF
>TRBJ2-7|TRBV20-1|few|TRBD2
TGCTGTGCTAGAGATCTCCAAACTAGCGTCCTCTCCTACGAGCAGTACTTC
CCARDLQTSVLSYEQYF
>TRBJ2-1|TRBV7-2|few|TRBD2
TGTGCCAGCAGCTTTAGCGGGGGGGCCCACAATGAGCAGTTCTTC
CASSFSGGAHNEQFF
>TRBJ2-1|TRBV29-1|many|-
TGCAGCGTTGGGGGGGCCCCCTACAATGAGCAGTTCTTC
CSVGGAPYNEQFF
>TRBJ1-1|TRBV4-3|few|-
TGCGCCAGCAGCCCCATGGCAGCGAACACTGAAGCTTTCTTT
CASSPMAANTEAFF
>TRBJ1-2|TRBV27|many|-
TGTGCCAGCAGTCCCCGCAGGTGGGGTGGCTATGGCTACACCTTC
CASSPRRWGGYGYTF